The present T cell receptor beta chain was sequenced within a study of T cells expressing NK-cell markers (TCRdb year 2020). A note on the overall study: In sorted CD3+CD56+NKG2C+, CD3+CD56+NKG2C- and CD3+CD56-NKG2C+ T-cell subsets from about eight donors, TCR beta-chain repertoires were profiled. Of the eight sequenced donors, seven were found to be HCMV-seropositive and one was found to be HCMV-seronegative. The study sequenced eight donors, all healthy volunteers chosen at random: three men and five women. Libraries were sequenced as 2 x 150 bp reads on Illumina HiSeq 2000/2500, MiSeq or NextSeq.

Note on this clonotype: Its antigen remains undetermined.

Looking up the germline V gene yields CDR1 MNHNS and CDR2 SASEGT. The cysteine opens and the phenylalanine closes a CDR3 of 17 amino acids. The entry carries no DNA sequence. The sequencer was an Illumina HiSeq 2000. TCR beta cDNA libraries were prepared using 5'RACE template switching, which introduced a universal primer site and unique molecular identifiers. Priming for cDNA synthesis came from the TCR beta constant segment, and two successive PCR amplification steps followed. On the study's bioinformatics: MIGEC was used to demultiplex reads and group reads by UMI, and MiTCR was used to assemble and quantify clonotypes. Only TCR cDNA sequences supported by at least two reads were kept to exclude erroneous sequences. The tcR package was used for downstream repertoire analysis, and clonotypes were matched between fractions using CDR3 nucleotide sequence together with V segment. VDJmatch was used to annotate antigen specificity against VDJdb, with one amino acid substitution in CDR3 permitted. After reprocessing by TCRdb, each CDR3 protein sequence is one entry, and no DNA is given. V and J calls and clone size were set by TCRdb, not the authors. The table for this sample shows under 500,000 distinct CDR3 sequences. The top ten hold roughly 8% of the sample.

Paper-wide results and their limitations: Those dominant clonotypes were again the most abundant among CD3+CD56-NKG2C+ cells in a few donors, at about 25-65%. Whether the expanded NKG2C-expressing T cell clones were specific for HCMV antigens remained unclear. In more than five donors, the dominant CD3+CD56+NKG2C+ clonotypes were found to rank among the top 10 CD8+ clonotypes and to make up about 1.0-7.5% of CD8+ T cells.

HCMV-specific IgG was detected in serum with a commercial ELISA kit to determine HCMV serostatus. Peripheral blood mononuclear cells were isolated from blood by Ficoll density gradient centrifugation. The rearrangement combines TRBV6-1 with TRBJ2-6; TCRdb calls TRBD2, which cannot be checked without DNA. This TCR derives from a woman between 18 and 69 years old in good health. Sample: blood T cells: a sorted CD56 or NKG2C T cell subset, CD4+ or CD8+ T cells, or bulk PBMC T cells (not recorded which). The CDR3: CASTLTSGVSGANVLTF.